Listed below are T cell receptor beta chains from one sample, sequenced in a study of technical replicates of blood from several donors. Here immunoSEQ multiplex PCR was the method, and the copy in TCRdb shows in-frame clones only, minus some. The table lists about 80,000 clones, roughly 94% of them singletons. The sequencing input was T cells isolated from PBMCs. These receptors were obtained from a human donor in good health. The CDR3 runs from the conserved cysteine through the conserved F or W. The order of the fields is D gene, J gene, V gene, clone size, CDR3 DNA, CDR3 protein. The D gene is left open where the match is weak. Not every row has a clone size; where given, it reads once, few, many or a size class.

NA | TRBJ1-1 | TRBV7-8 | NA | TGTGCCAGCAGCTTAGCGGGAGATCATTACACTGAAGCTTTCTTT | CASSLAGDHYTEAFF
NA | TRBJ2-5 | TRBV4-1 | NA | TGCGCCAGCAGCCACCCTGGGGCTCAAGAGACCCAGTACTTC | CASSHPGAQETQYF
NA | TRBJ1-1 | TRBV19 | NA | TGTGCCAGTAGTTCTCGTACGGGGAACACTGAAGCTTTCTTT | CASSSRTGNTEAFF
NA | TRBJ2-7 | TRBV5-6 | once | TGTGCCAGCAACCGAGTTCGTAGCTCCTACGAGCAGTACTTC | CASNRVRSSYEQYF
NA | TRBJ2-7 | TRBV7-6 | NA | TGTGCCAGCAGTTCTTCCGTGGGCTCCGAGCAGTACTTC | CASSSSVGSEQYF
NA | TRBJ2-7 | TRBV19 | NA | TGTGCCAGTAGTATGGGGCTTGACTACGAGCAGTACTTC | CASSMGLDYEQYF
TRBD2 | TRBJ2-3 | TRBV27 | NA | TGTGCCAGCAGTTTATTCGCTAGCGGGCAATATACAGATACGCAGTATTTT | CASSLFASGQYTDTQYF
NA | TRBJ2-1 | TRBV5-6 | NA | TGTGCCAGCAGCTCCCTAATCGCCAGGGATAACGACAATGAGCAGTTCTTC | CASSSLIARDNDNEQFF
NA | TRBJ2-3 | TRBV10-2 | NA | TGCGCCAGTGAGAGGAGAGGGAGGTCCGATACGCAGTATTTT | CASERRGRSDTQYF
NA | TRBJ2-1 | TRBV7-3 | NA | TGTGCCAGCAGCCCTCATCCCGGCAATGAGCAGTTCTTC | CASSPHPGNEQFF
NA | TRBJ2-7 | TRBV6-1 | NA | TGTGCCAGCAGTCTCTACGAGCAGTACTTC | CASSLYEQYF
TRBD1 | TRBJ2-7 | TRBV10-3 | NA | TGTGCCATCAGTGAAGAGAGGATAGGGACAGGGCTAGACGAGCAGTACTTC | CAISEERIGTGLDEQYF
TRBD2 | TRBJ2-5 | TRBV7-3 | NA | TGTGCCAGCAGCAGGGCGTCGGGAAGCGGGAGAGAGACCCAGTACTTC | CASSRASGSGRETQYF
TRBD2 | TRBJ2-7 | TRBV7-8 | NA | TGTGCCAGCAGTTTATGGACTAGCGCCAGCTACGAGCAGTACTTC | CASSLWTSASYEQYF
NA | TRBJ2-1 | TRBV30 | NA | TGTGCCTGGACAGGAATGTTGGATGAGCAGTTCTTC | CAWTGMLDEQFF
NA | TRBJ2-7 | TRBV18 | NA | TGTGCCAGCTCACCACCAGGTCAGGGAAGAATCGGCGAGCAGTACTTC | CASSPPGQGRIGEQYF
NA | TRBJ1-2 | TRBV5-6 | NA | TGTGCCAGCAGCTTGGGGGAGGGGCTTAATGGCTACACCTTC | CASSLGEGLNGYTF
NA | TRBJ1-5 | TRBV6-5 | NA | TGTGCCAGCAGTTCCGGGACACCCTATCAGCCCCAGCATTTT | CASSSGTPYQPQHF
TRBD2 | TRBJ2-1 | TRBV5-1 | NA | TGCGCCAGCAGCTTCGGACTAGCGGGAGGTGAGCAGTTCTTC | CASSFGLAGGEQFF
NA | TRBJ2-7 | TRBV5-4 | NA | TGTGCCAGCAGCTTGTCACAGGGCTCCTACGAGCAGTACTTC | CASSLSQGSYEQYF
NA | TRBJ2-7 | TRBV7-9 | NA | TGTGCCAGCAGCCAAGGGGTACCCTACGAGCAGTACTTC | CASSQGVPYEQYF
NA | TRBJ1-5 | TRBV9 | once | TGTGCCAGCAGCGTAGGGGTTGGAGGGGAGAGTCAGCCCCAGCATTTT | CASSVGVGGESQPQHF
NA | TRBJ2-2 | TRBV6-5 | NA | TGTGCCAGCAGACTTACTACCACCGGGGAGCTGTTTTTT | CASRLTTTGELFF
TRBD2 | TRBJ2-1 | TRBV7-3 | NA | TGTGCCAGCAGCTCGACTAGCGGAGGTAATGAGCAGTTCTTC | CASSSTSGGNEQFF
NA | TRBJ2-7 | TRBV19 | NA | TGTGCCAGTAGTATGGGAGACCCCTACGAGCAGTACTTC | CASSMGDPYEQYF
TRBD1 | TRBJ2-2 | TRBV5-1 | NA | TGCGCCAGCAGCGATAAACAGGGGTTTGGGACCGGGGAGCTGTTTTTT | CASSDKQGFGTGELFF
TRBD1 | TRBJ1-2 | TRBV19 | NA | TGTGCCAGTAGTACGGACAGGACGGGTGGCTACACCTTC | CASSTDRTGGYTF
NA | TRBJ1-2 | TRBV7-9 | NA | TGTGCCAGCAGCCCCCCCGGTTCTGGCTACACCTTC | CASSPPGSGYTF
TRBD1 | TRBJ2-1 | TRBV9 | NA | TGTGCCAGCAGCGGGCACAGGGGGGAGATAAATGAGCAGTTCTTC | CASSGHRGEINEQFF
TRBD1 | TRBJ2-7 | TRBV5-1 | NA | TGCGCCAGCAGCTTGGAAGGGACAGGGATTTACGAGCAGTACTTC | CASSLEGTGIYEQYF
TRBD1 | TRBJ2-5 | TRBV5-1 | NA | TGCGCCAGCAGCATAGGCGCCGGACAGGGAAGTCCAGAGACCCAGTACTTC | CASSIGAGQGSPETQYF
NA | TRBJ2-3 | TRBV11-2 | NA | TGTGCCAGCAGCTTCCATGGGCATCGCACAGATACGCAGTATTTT | CASSFHGHRTDTQYF
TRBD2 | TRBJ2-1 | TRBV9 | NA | TGTGCCAGCAGCGCTAGCGGGAGGGGCCATGAGCAGTTCTTC | CASSASGRGHEQFF
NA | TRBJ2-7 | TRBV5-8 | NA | TGTGCCAGCAGCTTGGTTCCGGGAGCCTACGAGCAGTACTTC | CASSLVPGAYEQYF